Included here is one TCR beta chain sequence, with context. Its specificity is unknown. The sequenced template was cDNA made from the entire isolated RNA. TCRdb's copy holds only in-frame clones and misses some; the assay was immunoSEQ multiplex PCR. Of hundreds of thousands of clones in the sample, about 15% are singletons; the top ten hold roughly 0.015%. This entry belongs to a study of beta chain features in type 1 diabetes. General study points: Among all four CD4+ subsets, Type 1 diabetes patients had TCRB CDR3s that were moderately but significantly shorter.

The ends were cut back, 6 bases at V and 8 bases at J, with 14 bases in the middle. The CDR3 spans 13 residues. CDR1 and CDR2 (germline): KGHSH, LQKENI. Sequenced sample: naive CD4+ T cells from blood. The clonotype comes from a man aged 18 to 29 with type 1 diabetes. The chain couples TRBV18 to TRBJ2-4; D is unclear. CDR3 DNA: TGTGCCAGCTCTGAAGTAGAGGCCGACATTCAGTACTTC. The encoded protein is CASSEVEADIQYF.